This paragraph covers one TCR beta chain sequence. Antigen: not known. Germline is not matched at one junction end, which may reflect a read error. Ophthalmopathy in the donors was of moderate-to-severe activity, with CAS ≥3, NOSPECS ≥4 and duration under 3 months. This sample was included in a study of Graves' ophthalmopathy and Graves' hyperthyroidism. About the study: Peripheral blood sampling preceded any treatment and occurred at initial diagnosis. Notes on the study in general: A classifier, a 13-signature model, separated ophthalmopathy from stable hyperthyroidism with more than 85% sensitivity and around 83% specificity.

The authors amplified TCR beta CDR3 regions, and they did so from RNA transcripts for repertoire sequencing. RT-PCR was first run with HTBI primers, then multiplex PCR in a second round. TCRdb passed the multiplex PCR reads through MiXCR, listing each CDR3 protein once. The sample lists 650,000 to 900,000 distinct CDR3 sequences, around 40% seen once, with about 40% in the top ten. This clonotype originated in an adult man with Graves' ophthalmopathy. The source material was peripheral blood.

The CDR3 nucleotides read TGTGCCAGCAATGAATGGACAACTCATGAAAAACTGTTTTTT. Protein: CASNEWTTHEKLFF. The gene calls are TRBV10-3 and TRBJ1-4, with D possibly TRBD1 on 5 matching bases. Germline lookup yields CDR1 ENHRY and CDR2 SYGVKD. This CDR3 is built from 14 residues.